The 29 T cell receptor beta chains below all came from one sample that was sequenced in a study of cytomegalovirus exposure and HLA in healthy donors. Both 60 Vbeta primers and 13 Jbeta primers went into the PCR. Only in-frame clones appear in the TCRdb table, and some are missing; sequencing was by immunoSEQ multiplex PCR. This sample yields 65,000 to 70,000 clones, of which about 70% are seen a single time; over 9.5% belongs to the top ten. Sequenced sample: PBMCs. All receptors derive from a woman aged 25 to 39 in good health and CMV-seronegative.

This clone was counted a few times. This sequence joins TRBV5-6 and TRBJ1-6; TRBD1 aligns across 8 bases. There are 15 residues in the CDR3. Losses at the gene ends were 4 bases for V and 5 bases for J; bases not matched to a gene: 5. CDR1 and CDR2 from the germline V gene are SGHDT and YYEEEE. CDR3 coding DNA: TGTGCCAGCAGCCCAGGGACAGGTGATAATTCACCCCTCCACTTT. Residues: CASSPGTGDNSPLHF. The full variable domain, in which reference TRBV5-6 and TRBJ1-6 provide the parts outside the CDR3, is DAGVTQSPTHLIKTRGQQVTLRCSPKSGHDTVSWYQQALGQGPQFIFQYYEEEERQRGNFPDRFSGHQFPNYSSELNVNALLLGDSALYLCASSPGTGDNSPLHFGNGTRLTVT.

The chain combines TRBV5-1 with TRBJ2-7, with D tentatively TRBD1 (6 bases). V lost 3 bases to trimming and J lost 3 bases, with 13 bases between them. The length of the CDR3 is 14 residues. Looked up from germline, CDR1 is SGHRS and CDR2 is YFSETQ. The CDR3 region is CASSSGTTHYEQYF. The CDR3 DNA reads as TGCGCCAGCAGCTCCGGGACAACCCACTACGAGCAGTACTTC.

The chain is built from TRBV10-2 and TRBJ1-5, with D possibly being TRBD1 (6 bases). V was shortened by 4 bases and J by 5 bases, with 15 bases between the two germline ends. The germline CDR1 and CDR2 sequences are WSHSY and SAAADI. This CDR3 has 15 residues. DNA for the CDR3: TGCGCCAGCAGTGTGGCAGGGGAAGCGCATCAGCCCCAGCATTTT. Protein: CASSVAGEAHQPQHF.

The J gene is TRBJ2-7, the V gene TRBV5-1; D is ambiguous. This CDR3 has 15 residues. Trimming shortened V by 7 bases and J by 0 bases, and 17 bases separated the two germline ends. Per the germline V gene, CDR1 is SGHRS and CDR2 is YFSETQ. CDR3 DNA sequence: TGCGCCAGCCGCGTTGCGGAACCATCCTCCTACGAGCAGTACTTC. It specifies CASRVAEPSSYEQYF.

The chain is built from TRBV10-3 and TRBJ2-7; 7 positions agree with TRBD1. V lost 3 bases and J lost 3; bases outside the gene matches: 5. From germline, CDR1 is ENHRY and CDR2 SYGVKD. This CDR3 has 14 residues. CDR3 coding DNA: TGTGCCATCAGTGATTCAGGGGGTAGCTACGAGCAGTACTTC. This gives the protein CAISDSGGSYEQYF.

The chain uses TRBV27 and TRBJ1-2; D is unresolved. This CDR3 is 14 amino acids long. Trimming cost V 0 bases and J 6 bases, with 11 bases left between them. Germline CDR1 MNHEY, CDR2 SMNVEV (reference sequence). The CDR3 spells CASSLSSEVNGYTF. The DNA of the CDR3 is TGTGCCAGCAGTTTATCTTCGGAGGTAAATGGCTACACCTTC.

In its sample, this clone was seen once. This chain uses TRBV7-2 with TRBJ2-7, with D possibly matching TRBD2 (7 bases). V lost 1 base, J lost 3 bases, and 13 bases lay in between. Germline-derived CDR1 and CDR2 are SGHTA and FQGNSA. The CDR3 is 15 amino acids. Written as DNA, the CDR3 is TGTGCCAGCAGCTTAGTACGGGGGGCCCACTACGAGCAGTACTTC. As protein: CASSLVRGAHYEQYF. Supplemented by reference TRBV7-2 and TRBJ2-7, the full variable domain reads GAGVSQSPSNKVTEKGKDVELRCDPISGHTALYWYRQSLGQGLEFLIYFQGNSAPDKSGLPSDRFSAERTGGSVSTLTIQRTQQEDSAVYLCASSLVRGAHYEQYFGPGTRLTVT.

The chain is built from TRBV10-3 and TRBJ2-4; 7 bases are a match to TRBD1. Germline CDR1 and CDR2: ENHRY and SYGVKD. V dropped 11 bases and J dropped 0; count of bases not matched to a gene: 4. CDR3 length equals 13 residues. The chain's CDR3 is CASGQLAKNIQYF. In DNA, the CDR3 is TGTGCCTCGGGACAGCTAGCCAAAAACATTCAGTACTTC.

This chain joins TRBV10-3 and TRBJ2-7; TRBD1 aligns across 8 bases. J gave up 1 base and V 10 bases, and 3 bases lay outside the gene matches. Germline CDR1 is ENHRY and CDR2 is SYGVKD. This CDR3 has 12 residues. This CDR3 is CATRQGSYEQYF. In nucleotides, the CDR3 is TGTGCCACCAGACAGGGGTCCTACGAGCAGTACTTC.

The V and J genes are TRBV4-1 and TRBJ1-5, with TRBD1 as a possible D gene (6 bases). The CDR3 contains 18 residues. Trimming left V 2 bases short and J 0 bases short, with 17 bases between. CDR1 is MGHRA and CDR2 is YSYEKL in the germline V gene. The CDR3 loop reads CASSQPVTGTNSNQPQHF. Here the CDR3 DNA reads TGCGCCAGCAGCCAACCAGTGACAGGTACCAATAGCAATCAGCCCCAGCATTTT.

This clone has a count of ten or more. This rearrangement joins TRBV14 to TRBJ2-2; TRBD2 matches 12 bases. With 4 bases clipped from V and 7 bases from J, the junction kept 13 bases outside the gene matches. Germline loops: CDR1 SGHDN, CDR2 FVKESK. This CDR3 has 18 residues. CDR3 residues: CASSPGPTSGGLSGELFF. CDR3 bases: TGTGCCAGCAGCCCAGGGCCGACTAGCGGGGGTTTAAGCGGGGAGCTGTTTTTT.

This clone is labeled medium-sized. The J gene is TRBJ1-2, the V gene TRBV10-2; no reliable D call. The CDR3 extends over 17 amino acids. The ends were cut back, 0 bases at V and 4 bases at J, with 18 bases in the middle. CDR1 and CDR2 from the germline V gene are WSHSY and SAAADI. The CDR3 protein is CASSESSSGRLGYGYTF. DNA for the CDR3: TGCGCCAGCAGTGAGTCCTCTTCGGGGAGGTTGGGCTATGGCTACACCTTC.

The CDR3 nucleotides are TGCAGTGCTGCAGGGGGCACTGAAGCTTTCTTT. Its protein is CSAAGGTEAFF. The chain is built from TRBV20-1 and TRBJ1-1, with 7 bases lining up with TRBD1. Per the germline V gene, CDR1 is DFQATT and CDR2 is SNEGSKA (reference sequence). The CDR3 contains 11 residues. Germline trimming cut 5 bases from V and 4 bases from J; bases unmatched to any gene: 1.

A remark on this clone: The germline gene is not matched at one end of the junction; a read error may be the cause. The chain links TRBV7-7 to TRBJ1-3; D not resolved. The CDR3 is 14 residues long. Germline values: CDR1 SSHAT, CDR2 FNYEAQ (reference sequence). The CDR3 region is CASSPSGPGNTIYF. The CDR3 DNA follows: TGTGCTAGCAGCCCATCGGGTCCTGGAAACACCATATATTTT. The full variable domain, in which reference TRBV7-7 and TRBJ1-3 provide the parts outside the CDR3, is GAGVSQSPRYKVTKRGQDVTLRCDPISSHATLYWYQQALGQGPEFLTYFNYEAQPDKSGLPSDRFSAERPEGSISTLTIQRTEQRDSAMYRCASSPSGPGNTIYFGEGSWLTVV.

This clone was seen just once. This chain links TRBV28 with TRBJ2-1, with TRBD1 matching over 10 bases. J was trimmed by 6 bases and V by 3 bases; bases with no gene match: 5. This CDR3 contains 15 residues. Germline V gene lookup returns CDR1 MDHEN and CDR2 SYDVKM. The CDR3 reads CASSFEGQGINEQFF. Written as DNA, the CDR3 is TGTGCCAGCAGTTTTGAGGGACAGGGGATCAATGAGCAGTTCTTC.

CDR3 loop: CASSASSGGSETQYF. CDR3 in DNA: TGTGCCAGCAGTGCGAGTAGCGGGGGTTCGGAGACCCAGTACTTC. The chain combines TRBV2 with TRBJ2-5; TRBD2 matches 9 bases. Trimming removed 4 bases from V and 5 bases from J; junction bases left unmatched: 8. The CDR3 totals 15 residues. Germline V CDR1 and CDR2: SNHLY, FYNNEI.

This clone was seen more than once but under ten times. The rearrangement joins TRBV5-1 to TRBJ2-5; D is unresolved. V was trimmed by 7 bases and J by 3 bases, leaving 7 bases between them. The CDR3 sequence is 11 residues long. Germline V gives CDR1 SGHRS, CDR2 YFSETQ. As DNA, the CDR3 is TGCGCCAGCCCCAGAAAAGAGACCCAGTACTTC. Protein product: CASPRKETQYF.

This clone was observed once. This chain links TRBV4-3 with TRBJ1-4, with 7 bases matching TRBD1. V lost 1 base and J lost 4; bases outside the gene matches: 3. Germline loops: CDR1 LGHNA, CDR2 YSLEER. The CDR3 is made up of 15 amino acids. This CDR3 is CASSQGTGVNEKLFF. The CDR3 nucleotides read TGCGCCAGCAGCCAAGGGACAGGAGTTAATGAAAAACTGTTTTTT.

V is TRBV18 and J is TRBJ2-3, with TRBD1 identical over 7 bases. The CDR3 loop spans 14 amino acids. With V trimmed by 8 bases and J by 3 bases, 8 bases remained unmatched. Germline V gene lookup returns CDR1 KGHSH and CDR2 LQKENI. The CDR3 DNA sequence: TGTGCCAGCACTCAGGGACAGTCAACAGATACGCAGTATTTT. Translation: CASTQGQSTDTQYF.

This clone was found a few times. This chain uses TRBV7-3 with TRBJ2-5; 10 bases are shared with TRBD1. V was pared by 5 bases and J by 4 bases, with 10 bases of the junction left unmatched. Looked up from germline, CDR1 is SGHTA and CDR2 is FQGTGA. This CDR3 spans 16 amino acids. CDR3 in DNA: TGTGCCAGCAGCCCTCTCGGGACAGGGGCAGGAGAGACCCAGTACTTC. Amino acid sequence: CASSPLGTGAGETQYF.

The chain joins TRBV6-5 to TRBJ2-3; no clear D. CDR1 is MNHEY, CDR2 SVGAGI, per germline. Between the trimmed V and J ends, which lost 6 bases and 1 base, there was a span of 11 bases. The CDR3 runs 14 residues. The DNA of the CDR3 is TGTGCCAGCAGGCCCCTAGGTGGCACAGATACGCAGTATTTT. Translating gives CASRPLGGTDTQYF.

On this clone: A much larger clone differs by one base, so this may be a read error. CDR3 sequence reads: CASSPPADNQPQHF. In nucleotides, the CDR3 is TGTGCCAGCAGCCCACCAGCGGACAATCAGCCCCAGCATTTT. This chain connects TRBV4-2 to TRBJ1-5; D unclear. From germline, CDR1 is LGHNA and CDR2 YNFKEQ. Trimming pared 4 bases from V and 3 bases from J, leaving 10 bases between. This CDR3 spans 14 amino acids.

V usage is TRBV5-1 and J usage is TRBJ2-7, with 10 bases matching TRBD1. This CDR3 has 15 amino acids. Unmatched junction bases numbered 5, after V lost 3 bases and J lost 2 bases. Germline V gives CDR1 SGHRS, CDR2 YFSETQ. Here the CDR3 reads CASSSRDRGTYEQYF. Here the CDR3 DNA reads TGCGCCAGCAGCTCCCGGGACAGGGGAACCTACGAGCAGTACTTC.

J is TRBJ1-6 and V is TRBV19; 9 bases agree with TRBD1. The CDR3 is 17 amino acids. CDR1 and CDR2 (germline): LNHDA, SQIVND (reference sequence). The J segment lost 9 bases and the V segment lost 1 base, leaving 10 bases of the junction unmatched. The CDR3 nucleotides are TGTGCCAGTAGTATAGCCTACGGGGACAGGGTGATTTCACCCCTCCACTTT. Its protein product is CASSIAYGDRVISPLHF.

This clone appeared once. CDR3 loop: CASSEGSGGAWEQFF. The CDR3 DNA sequence: TGCGCCAGCAGTGAAGGTAGCGGGGGGGCCTGGGAGCAGTTCTTC. This chain uses TRBV10-1 with TRBJ2-1; the match to TRBD2 covers 11 bases. The CDR3 is 15 residues long. The germline V gene encodes CDR1 WNHNN and CDR2 SYGVQD (reference sequence). With 3 bases clipped from V and 10 bases from J, the junction kept 8 bases outside the gene matches.

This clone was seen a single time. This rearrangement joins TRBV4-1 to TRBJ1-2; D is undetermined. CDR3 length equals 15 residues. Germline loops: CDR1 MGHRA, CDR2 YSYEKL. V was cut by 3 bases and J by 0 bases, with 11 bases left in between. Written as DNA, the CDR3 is TGCGCCAGCAGCCACCCGACAACAGCTAACTATGGCTACACCTTC. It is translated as CASSHPTTANYGYTF.

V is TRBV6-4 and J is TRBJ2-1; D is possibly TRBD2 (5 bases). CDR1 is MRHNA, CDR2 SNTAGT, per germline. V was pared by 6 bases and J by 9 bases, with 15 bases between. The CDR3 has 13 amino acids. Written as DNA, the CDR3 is TGTGCCAGCAGCCCCGAGTTTCGGGGTGAGCAGTTCTTC. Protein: CASSPEFRGEQFF.

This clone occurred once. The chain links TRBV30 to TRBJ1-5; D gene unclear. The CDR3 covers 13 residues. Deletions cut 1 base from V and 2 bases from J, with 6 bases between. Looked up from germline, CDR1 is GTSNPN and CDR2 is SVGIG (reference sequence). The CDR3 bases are TGTGCCTGGAGTGGTCGGGGCAATCAGCCCCAGCATTTT. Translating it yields CAWSGRGNQPQHF. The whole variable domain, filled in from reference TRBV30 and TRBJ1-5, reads SQTIHQWPATLVQPVGSPLSLECTVEGTSNPNLYWYRQAAGRGLQLLFYSVGIGQISSEVPQNLSASRPQDRQFILSSKKLLLSDSGFYLCAWSGRGNQPQHFGDGTRLSIL.

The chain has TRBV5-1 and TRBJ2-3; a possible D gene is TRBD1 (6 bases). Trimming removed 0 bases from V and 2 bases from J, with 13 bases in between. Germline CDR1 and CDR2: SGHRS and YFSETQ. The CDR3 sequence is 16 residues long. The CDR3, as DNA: TGCGCCAGCAGCTTGGCCAGGGGTTCCTCCACAGATACGCAGTATTTT. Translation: CASSLARGSSTDTQYF.